These 13 T cell receptor beta chains came from one sample sequenced in a study of cytomegalovirus exposure and HLA in healthy donors. The primer mix had 60 Vbeta and 13 Jbeta primers. Only in-frame clones appear in the TCRdb table, and some are missing; sequencing was by immunoSEQ multiplex PCR. The sample has about 160,000 clones, about three quarters seen once. Sequenced input: PBMCs. The receptors stem from a female donor in good health and CMV-seronegative.

The chain employs TRBV29-1 and TRBJ2-7; possibly TRBD2 for D (5 bases). The CDR3 sequence is 16 residues long. The V and J ends lost 4 bases and 3 bases respectively, with 22 bases between them. Germline CDR1 and CDR2: SQVTM and ANQGSEA. DNA for the CDR3: TGCAGCGTTGGAGGGAGCGCGGACTCGCACCTCTACGAGCAGTACTTC. Amino acids: CSVGGSADSHLYEQYF.

This chain joins TRBV9 and TRBJ1-1, with D perhaps matching TRBD1 (5 bases). This CDR3 has 15 amino acids. Between the trimmed V and J ends, which lost 0 bases and 5 bases, there was a span of 14 bases. Germline V gene lookup returns CDR1 SGDLS and CDR2 YYNGEE. CDR3 amino acids: CASSVGQGLSTEAFF. CDR3 nucleotides: TGTGCCAGCAGCGTAGGTCAGGGCTTATCAACTGAAGCTTTCTTT.

In its sample, this clone was seen a few times. The chain recombines TRBV6-1 with TRBJ1-4; no clear D gene. Looked up from germline, CDR1 is MNHNS and CDR2 is SASEGT. The CDR3 is made up of 16 amino acids. V lost 3 bases to trimming and J lost 4 bases, with 15 bases between them. This CDR3 is CASSERVGFGNEKLFF. The CDR3 DNA reads as TGTGCCAGCAGTGAGAGGGTAGGGTTCGGTAATGAAAAACTGTTTTTT.

The gene calls are TRBV25-1 and TRBJ1-6, with D possibly matching TRBD1 (5 bases). CDR1 MGHDK and CDR2 SYGVNS come from the germline V gene. V was shortened by 4 bases and J by 8 bases, with 9 bases between the two germline ends. There are 13 residues in the CDR3. DNA of the CDR3: TGTGCCAGCAGTGCTACAGGACATTCACCCCTCCACTTT. Protein sequence: CASSATGHSPLHF.

The chain combines TRBV7-3 with TRBJ2-2; 12 bases align to TRBD2. CDR1 and CDR2 (germline): SGHTA, FQGTGA. The CDR3 is 17 amino acids. V dropped 1 base and J dropped 6; count of bases not matched to a gene: 6. The CDR3 DNA is TGTGCCAGCAGCTTAAGGCTAGCGGGAGGGCCGTCCGGGGAGCTGTTTTTT. It encodes CASSLRLAGGPSGELFF.

This clone occurred a few times. The V gene is TRBV7-9, the J gene TRBJ2-1; a weak D match, TRBD1 (5 bases). CDR1 is SEHNR, CDR2 FQNEAQ, per germline (reference sequence). The CDR3 consists of 15 residues. Trimming left V 5 bases short and J 4 bases short, with 15 bases between. This chain's CDR3 is CASSPLKGSYNEQFF. Here the CDR3 DNA reads TGTGCCAGCAGCCCGCTAAAGGGGTCTTACAATGAGCAGTTCTTC.

The chain is built from TRBV4-3 and TRBJ2-7; 10 positions match TRBD1. The germline gives CDR1 LGHNA, CDR2 YSLEER. The CDR3 loop spans 15 amino acids. V gave up 4 bases and J gave up 5 bases; unmatched junction bases: 8. Here the CDR3 DNA reads TGCGCCAGCAGCCCGGCGGGACAGGGGTTCAACGAGCAGTACTTC. Amino acids: CASSPAGQGFNEQYF.

This clone showed up just a few times. The J gene is TRBJ1-2, the V gene TRBV6-6; tentatively, D is TRBD1 (5 bases). Germline CDR1 MNHNY, CDR2 SVGAGI (reference sequence). Trimming took off 0 bases at V and 2 bases at J, with 10 bases between the two ends. The CDR3 has 15 amino acids. CDR3 coding DNA: TGTGCCAGCAGTTACTCGGAGGGGCGGAACTATGGCTACACCTTC. This translates into CASSYSEGRNYGYTF.

The rearrangement uses TRBV19 and TRBJ2-3; 8 bases agree with TRBD2. V was clipped by 4 bases and J by 4 bases; unmatched bases: 13. Germline CDR1 is LNHDA and CDR2 is SQIVND (reference sequence). CDR3 size: 17 residues. The DNA of the CDR3 is TGTGCCAGTAGTACTCGGGATCGGCGGGGGGCCCCAGATACGCAGTATTTT. Amino acids: CASSTRDRRGAPDTQYF. Supplemented by reference TRBV19 and TRBJ2-3, the full variable domain reads DGGITQSPKYLFRKEGQNVTLSCEQNLNHDAMYWYRQDPGQGLRLIYYSQIVNDFQKGDIAEGYSVSREKKESFPLTVTSAQKNPTAFYLCASSTRDRRGAPDTQYFGPGTRLTVL.

This rearrangement joins TRBV5-6 to TRBJ2-3, with D maybe TRBD1 (6 bases). This CDR3 spans 13 amino acids. Trimming took off 4 bases at V and 2 bases at J, with 8 bases between the two ends. Germline loops: CDR1 SGHDT, CDR2 YYEEEE. Here the CDR3 reads CASSRDITDTQYF. CDR3 coding DNA: TGTGCCAGCAGCAGGGACATCACAGATACGCAGTATTTT.

The rearrangement uses TRBV7-2 and TRBJ2-5; TRBD1 might be the D (6 bases). CDR3 length equals 16 residues. Between the trimmed V and J ends, which lost 5 bases and 3 bases, there was a span of 19 bases. Germline V gene lookup returns CDR1 SGHTA and CDR2 FQGNSA. CDR3 sequence reads: CASSQGRPRGKETQYF. The DNA for the CDR3 is TGTGCCAGCAGCCAAGGGCGGCCCAGGGGAAAAGAGACCCAGTACTTC.

This chain uses TRBV9 with TRBJ2-3; 10 nucleotides line up with TRBD1. The germline gives CDR1 SGDLS, CDR2 YYNGEE. There are 15 residues in the CDR3. Trimming removed 3 bases from V and 4 bases from J; junction bases left unmatched: 5. The CDR3 bases are TGTGCCAGCAGCGACCGGGACAGGGGTGCAGATACGCAGTATTTT. The encoded protein is CASSDRDRGADTQYF.

This rearrangement joins TRBV19 to TRBJ1-4; 8 bases align to TRBD1. The CDR3 extends over 14 amino acids. Germline lookup yields CDR1 LNHDA and CDR2 SQIVND (reference sequence). V was pared by 3 bases and J by 7 bases, with 4 bases of the junction left unmatched. The CDR3 is CASSIGQGGEKLFF. CDR3 nucleotide sequence: TGTGCCAGTAGTATCGGACAGGGCGGTGAAAAACTGTTTTTT.